One sample yielded the 25 T cell receptor beta chains listed below, sequenced in a study of CD8 T cells in ankylosing spondylitis. TCRdb reprocessed the 5' RACE reads via MiXCR and lists one record per CDR3 protein. Altogether some 240,000 distinct CDR3 sequences are present, 8% to 9.5% being singletons, with the ten largest covering under 7.5%. The sequencing sample was made of blood, either unsorted or a sorted T cell fraction (not recorded which). The receptor set was obtained from a male donor with ankylosing spondylitis or in good health (not recorded which).

This clonotype showed up just a few times. The chain combines TRBV7-2 with TRBJ2-7; D is perhaps TRBD2 (6 bases). Germline assignment: CDR1 SGHTA and CDR2 FQGNSA. Trimming took 4 bases from V and 2 from J, leaving 12 bases between them. This CDR3 spans 14 amino acids. CDR3 sequence: CASSSGTLTYEQYF. CDR3 DNA sequence: TGTGCCAGCAGCTCCGGGACTCTCACCTACGAGCAGTACTTC.

The genes are TRBV7-2 and TRBJ1-2, with D possibly matching TRBD1 (6 bases). V gave up 0 bases and J gave up 5 bases, with 10 bases separating them. This CDR3 is built from 14 residues. Germline V gene data show CDR1 as SGHTA and CDR2 as FQGNSA. Here the CDR3 DNA reads TGTGCCAGCAGCTTAGCGGGGGGGCGGTATGGCTACACCTTC. Translating it yields CASSLAGGRYGYTF. Combining the CDR3 with reference TRBV7-2 and TRBJ1-2 gives the whole variable domain GAGVSQSPSNKVTEKGKDVELRCDPISGHTALYWYRQSLGQGLEFLIYFQGNSAPDKSGLPSDRFSAERTGGSVSTLTIQRTQQEDSAVYLCASSLAGGRYGYTFGSGTRLTVV.

This clonotype was counted ten times or more. The rearrangement joins TRBV3-1 to TRBJ1-5; D possibly corresponds to TRBD1 (6 bases). This CDR3 region has 15 residues. Per germline, CDR1 LGHDT and CDR2 YNNKEL (reference sequence). The V and J ends lost 4 bases and 7 bases respectively, with 17 bases between them. The CDR3 region has the DNA TGTGCCAGCAGCCCTGAGGGCAGGGGAGGACAGCCCCAGCATTTT. It translates to CASSPEGRGGQPQHF.

This clonotype was recorded at least ten times. The V call is TRBV4-2, the J call TRBJ2-6; D is unclear. V was trimmed by 4 bases and J by 0 bases, leaving 10 bases between them. The CDR3 length is 16 residues. Germline V gene sequence: CDR1 LGHNA, CDR2 YNFKEQ. CDR3 residues: CASSPGPSSGANVLTF. DNA for the CDR3: TGTGCCAGCAGCCCCGGACCGAGCTCTGGGGCCAACGTCCTGACTTTC.

This clonotype showed up just a few times. The CDR3 DNA is TGTGCCAGCCGATGGGGGTGGTCGAACACTGAAGCTTTCTTT. This translates into CASRWGWSNTEAFF. The chain employs TRBV12-3 or TRBV12-4 and TRBJ1-1; maybe TRBD1 (5 bases). V lost 8 bases to trimming and J lost 1 base, with 14 bases between them. This CDR3 is built from 14 residues.

This clonotype was seen at least ten times. The chain is built from TRBV29-1 and TRBJ1-1; 8 bases fit TRBD1. CDR1 and CDR2 from the germline V gene are SQVTM and ANQGSEA. The CDR3 has 12 amino acids. J lost 6 bases, V lost 7 bases, and 7 bases had no gene match. The CDR3 bases are TGCAGCGCCTTGGACAGGGACCCTGAAGCTTTCTTT. Its protein is CSALDRDPEAFF. The whole variable domain, remainder taken from reference TRBV29-1 and TRBJ1-1, is SAVISQKPSRDICQRGTSLTIQCQVDSQVTMMFWYRQQPGQSLTLIATANQGSEATYESGFVIDKFPISRPNLTFSTLTVSNMSPEDSSIYLCSALDRDPEAFFGQGTRLTVV.

This clonotype showed up many times. The chain employs TRBV6-5 and TRBJ1-5; no clear D. The V end was cut by 3 bases, the J end by 1 base, with 7 bases between. CDR1 and CDR2 from the germline V gene are MNHEY and SVGAGI. This CDR3 contains 14 residues. The CDR3 region is CASSYQGSNQPQHF. The CDR3 DNA follows: TGTGCCAGCAGTTATCAAGGGAGCAATCAGCCCCAGCATTTT.

On this clonotype itself: A read error is possible here, since a much larger clone lies one base away. The J gene is TRBJ2-7, the V gene TRBV20-1; 8 bases fit TRBD2. There are 13 residues in the CDR3. The germline CDR1 and CDR2 sequences are DFQATT and SNEGSKA (reference sequence). CDR3 DNA: TGCAATGCTAGAGCACTAGCGGTCTACGAGCAGTACTTC. This codes for CNARALAVYEQYF.

The chain has TRBV30 and TRBJ2-4; 8 nucleotides agree with TRBD1. Germline CDR1 and CDR2: GTSNPN and SVGIG (reference sequence). Trimming took 0 bases from V and 7 from J; bases not matched to a gene: 8. The CDR3 is 15 residues long. The CDR3 nucleotides are TGTGCCTGGAGTGTAAGCCAGGGGGCATGGAACATTCAGTACTTC. Translating gives CAWSVSQGAWNIQYF. The full variable domain, completed using reference TRBV30 and TRBJ2-4, is SQTIHQWPATLVQPVGSPLSLECTVEGTSNPNLYWYRQAAGRGLQLLFYSVGIGQISSEVPQNLSASRPQDRQFILSSKKLLLSDSGFYLCAWSVSQGAWNIQYFGAGTRLSVL.

This clonotype showed up many times. The chain is built from TRBV6-1 and TRBJ1-3; D is perhaps TRBD1 (5 bases). The CDR3 covers 15 residues. Germline CDR1 and CDR2: MNHNS and SASEGT. Trimming shortened V by 4 bases and J by 1 base, and 11 bases separated the two germline ends. The CDR3: CASSATGGSGNTIYF. DNA for the CDR3: TGTGCCAGCAGTGCTACAGGAGGATCTGGAAACACCATATATTTT.

This clonotype was counted many times. The chain employs TRBV6-5 and TRBJ2-3, with TRBD1 matching 11 bases. The CDR3 sequence is 15 residues long. V lost 4 bases to trimming and J lost 4 bases; unmatched junction nucleotides: 4. Germline CDR1 reads MNHEY; CDR2 reads SVGAGI. CDR3 loop: CASSWTGGASDTQYF. CDR3 nucleotide sequence: TGTGCCAGCAGTTGGACAGGGGGCGCCTCAGATACGCAGTATTTT.

This clonotype came up many times. The CDR3 sequence is CATSQGGSYGYTF. The CDR3 DNA reads as TGTGCCACCAGTCAGGGGGGATCGTATGGCTACACCTTC. The rearrangement uses TRBV24-1 and TRBJ1-2; 7 nucleotides match TRBD1. The CDR3 extends over 13 amino acids. Germline CDR1 reads KGHDR; CDR2 reads SFDVKD. J was trimmed by 5 bases and V by 6 bases; bases with no gene match: 5.

CDR3 nucleotide sequence: TGTGCCAGCAGCTTAAGACTAGGGACCTACAATGAGCAGTTCTTC. Its translation is CASSLRLGTYNEQFF. The chain links TRBV7-8 to TRBJ2-1; possibly TRBD2 for D (6 bases). The germline V and J ends were trimmed by 2 bases and 2 bases, with 10 bases remaining between them. The CDR3 totals 15 residues. Germline-derived CDR1 and CDR2 are SGHVS and FQNEAQ.

This clonotype appeared many times. The V call is TRBV20-1, the J call TRBJ1-2; a weak D match, TRBD1 (5 bases). This CDR3 spans 13 amino acids. In germline, CDR1 is DFQATT, CDR2 SNEGSKA (reference sequence). Trimming left V 0 bases short and J 5 bases short, with 10 bases between. The CDR3, as DNA: TGCAGTGCTAGAGATTGGGACCTTTATGGCTACACCTTC. Amino acids: CSARDWDLYGYTF.

This clonotype appeared many times. The J gene is TRBJ2-3, the V gene TRBV12-3 or TRBV12-4; weak D call: TRBD2 (6 bases). The CDR3 covers 14 residues. Trimming stripped 6 bases from V and 5 bases from J, with 15 bases between. The CDR3 sequence: CASSRPGGGDTQYF. The CDR3, as DNA: TGTGCCAGCAGCCGCCCCGGGGGAGGAGATACGCAGTATTTT.

This clonotype was seen ten or more times. CDR3 in DNA: TGCGCCAGCAGCTCCCCGACTAGCGGGAGGGCCTTCGGAAACAATGAGCAGTTCTTC. This codes for CASSSPTSGRAFGNNEQFF. This chain joins TRBV5-1 and TRBJ2-1; TRBD2 agrees at 14 bases. The trim removed 3 bases at V and 5 bases at J, leaving 13 bases unmatched. The CDR3 extends over 19 amino acids. Germline CDR1 SGHRS, CDR2 YFSETQ.

This clonotype was detected only a few times. A read error is possible here, since a much larger clone lies one base away. The gene calls are TRBV5-1 and TRBJ2-2; D gene unclear. Germline CDR1 SGHRS, CDR2 YFSETQ. The CDR3 totals 14 residues. The V and J ends lost 2 bases and 1 base respectively, with 6 bases between them. The DNA for the CDR3 is TGCGCCAGCAGCTTCGCAGAGAACACCGGGGAGCTGTTTTTT. This encodes CASSFAENTGELFF.

At least ten counts were recorded for this clonotype. The chain combines TRBV5-1 with TRBJ2-3, with D unclear. The CDR3 is 13 amino acids. Trimming cost V 4 bases and J 4 bases, with 10 bases left between them. Germline V gene data show CDR1 as SGHRS and CDR2 as YFSETQ. The CDR3 is CASSPSDPDTQYF. CDR3 sequence (DNA): TGCGCCAGCAGCCCCTCCGACCCAGATACGCAGTATTTT.

This clonotype was found many times. The V call is TRBV5-1, the J call TRBJ1-2; D is ambiguous. The CDR3 is 14 amino acids. V lost 3 bases, J lost 4 bases, and 13 bases lay in between. Germline CDR1 reads SGHRS; CDR2 reads YFSETQ. The CDR3 region has the DNA TGCGCCAGCAGCTCCGGTGAACAGTTCTATGGCTACACCTTC. Its translation: CASSSGEQFYGYTF.

The chain is built from TRBV23-1 and TRBJ1-4, with D tentatively TRBD1 (5 bases). TRBV23-1 is an ORF for which the function is uncertain. V dropped 6 bases and J dropped 0 bases, with 14 bases sitting between them. The CDR3 is 16 residues long. The CDR3 sequence is CASSLRGDATNEKLFF. The CDR3 bases are TGCGCCAGCAGCCTGAGAGGGGATGCAACTAATGAAAAACTGTTTTTT.

At least ten counts were recorded for this clonotype. CDR3 protein: CASSVWAFATNEKLFF. CDR3 bases: TGCGCCAGCAGCGTTTGGGCGTTTGCAACTAATGAAAAACTGTTTTTT. J is TRBJ1-4 and V is TRBV5-1; D unresolved. This CDR3 comprises 16 residues. Deletions cut 4 bases from V and 0 bases from J, with 13 bases between. The germline gives CDR1 SGHRS, CDR2 YFSETQ.

This chain connects TRBV15 to TRBJ2-7, with 12 bases fitting TRBD1. With 8 bases clipped from V and 6 bases from J, the junction kept 8 bases outside the gene matches. The CDR3 loop spans 14 amino acids. CDR1 LNHNV and CDR2 YYDKDF come from the germline V gene (reference sequence). The CDR3 bases are TGTGCCACCGGGCCGGGACAGGGGGCTTTCGAGCAGTACTTC. It specifies CATGPGQGAFEQYF.

This clonotype has at least ten counts. Here the CDR3 DNA reads TGTGCCAGCAGTTCCTACTCAGCCTACACTGAAGCTTTCTTT. This translates into CASSSYSAYTEAFF. The V call is TRBV12-3 or TRBV12-4, the J call TRBJ1-1; D gene unclear. V was shortened by 4 bases and J by 3 bases, with 12 bases between the two germline ends. The CDR3 is made up of 14 amino acids.

CDR3 sequence: CAWKGKGTNTGELFF. CDR3 sequence (DNA): TGTGCCTGGAAAGGGAAAGGGACGAACACCGGGGAGCTGTTTTTT. The chain is built from TRBV30 and TRBJ2-2; no reliable D call. The CDR3 sequence is 15 residues long. V was clipped by 4 bases and J by 0 bases, with 12 bases between them. CDR1 GTSNPN and CDR2 SVGIG come from the germline V gene (reference sequence).

This clonotype was found many times. The chain links TRBV20-1 to TRBJ2-1; D gene ambiguous. The CDR3 runs 12 residues. Trimming cost V 3 bases and J 8 bases, with 11 bases left between them. CDR1 and CDR2 from the germline V gene are DFQATT and SNEGSKA (reference sequence). CDR3 in amino acids: CSARISQDEQFF. The CDR3 DNA is TGCAGTGCTAGGATAAGCCAGGATGAGCAGTTCTTC.